The sample holds a few counts of the clone carrying this T cell receptor (beta chain). A much larger clone is a single base away; this may be a read error. The data derive from a study of tumor-infiltrating lymphocytes in primary liver carcinoma. RNA isolated from unsorted whole blood supplied the blood RNA, with germline DNA also extracted. The V gene's germline CDR1 is SQVTM and CDR2 ANQGSEA. The CDR3 is 13 residues long. With V trimmed by 8 bases and J by 6 bases, 10 bases remained unmatched. The authors made TCR beta cDNA from around 500 ng total RNA with a constant-region primer. Construction of TCR beta libraries relied on three successive nested multiplex PCR rounds employing slightly modified ARM-PCR. Researchers ran the first two PCR rounds for around 10 cycles each with TRBV1-TRBV30 forward primers and a C-beta reverse primer. TCRdb used MiXCR to reprocess the multiplex PCR reads, holding one entry per CDR3 protein. Among just over 300,000 distinct CDR3 sequences listed, 50% to 60% were seen once.

The chain combines TRBV29-1 with TRBJ2-3; 8 nucleotides match TRBD1. This sequence was found in a woman aged 30 to 39 with primary liver carcinoma and hepatitis B virus infection. What was sequenced was peripheral blood. CDR3 nucleotides: TGCAGCATTCAGCAGGGGGCGCGGGATACGCAGTATTTT. Translating gives CSIQQGARDTQYF.